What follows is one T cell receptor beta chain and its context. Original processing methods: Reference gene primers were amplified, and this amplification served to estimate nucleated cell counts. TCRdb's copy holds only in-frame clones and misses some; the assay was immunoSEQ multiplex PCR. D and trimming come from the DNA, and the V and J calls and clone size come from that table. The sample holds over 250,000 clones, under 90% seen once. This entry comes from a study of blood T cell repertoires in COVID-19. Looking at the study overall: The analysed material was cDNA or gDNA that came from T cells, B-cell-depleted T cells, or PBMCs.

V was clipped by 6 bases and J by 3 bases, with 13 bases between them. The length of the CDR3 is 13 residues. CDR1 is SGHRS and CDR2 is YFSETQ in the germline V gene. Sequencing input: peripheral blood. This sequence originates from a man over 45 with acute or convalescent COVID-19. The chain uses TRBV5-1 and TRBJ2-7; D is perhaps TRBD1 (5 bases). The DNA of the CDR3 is TGCGCCAGCACAAGTCAGGGAAACTACGAGCAGTACTTC. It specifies CASTSQGNYEQYF.